This paragraph covers one T cell receptor beta chain sequence. The antigen is undetermined. The sample originates from a study of cytotoxic CD8 clonotypes in ibrutinib-treated CLL. Overall study results and limits: Having risen at ibrutinib response, clonality had fallen back toward baseline by progression. Starting clonality was above that of age-matched healthy donors and tracked circulating CD8+ T-cell counts.

Clones were sequenced by immunoSEQ multiplex PCR, and TCRdb holds only the in-frame ones, with some missing. The data hold tens of thousands of clones, with around 69% observed a single time. Cryopreserved PBMCs were the source of around 2 micrograms of genomic DNA, which went to TCR beta libraries. CDR1 MNHNS and CDR2 SASEGT come from the germline V gene. This CDR3 spans 13 amino acids. V was pared by 11 bases and J by 0 bases, with 12 bases between. The chain employs TRBV6-1 and TRBJ2-3; D remains unclear. This sequence was found in a human donor with chronic lymphocytic leukemia. The source was PBMCs, collected at disease progression, from a patient treated with ibrutinib. CDR3 nucleotides: TGTGCCGGACGACTGGCTAGCACAGATACGCAGTATTTT. It is translated as CAGRLASTDTQYF.